Detailed here is one T cell receptor beta chain. The antigen is unknown. As to time point: blood 4 weeks post-SBRT, at nephrectomy. Treatment denoted: 15 Gy SBRT to primary tumor, nephrectomy 4 weeks later. Serial blood draws occurred at baseline and 2 and 4 weeks post-SBRT. The patient's renal cell carcinoma had clear cell pathology. Germline CDR1 and CDR2: MNHNY and SVGAGI (reference sequence). Trimming cost V 4 bases and J 5 bases, with 9 bases left between them. This CDR3 region has 13 residues. This specimen belongs to a study of radiation and T cells in renal cell carcinoma. Using immunoSEQ multiplex PCR, the repertoire was profiled, and TCRdb retains in-frame clones only, with some absent. The sample has 80,000 or so clones, roughly nine tenths seen once; the top ten hold approximately 6.2%. Findings and caveats of the study: Top tumor clonotypes rose in blood 2 weeks post-radiation, then contracted. No pretreatment tumor biopsies were available for baseline clonotypes.

This receptor was taken from a woman in her 70s with renal cell carcinoma. The specimen comprised blood, sampled from a patient whose treatment included radiotherapy and nephrectomy. The chain carries TRBV6-6 and TRBJ2-1, with D unresolved. CDR3 region: CASSLVGDNEQFF. In DNA, the CDR3 is TGTGCCAGCAGTTTGGTTGGAGACAATGAGCAGTTCTTC.